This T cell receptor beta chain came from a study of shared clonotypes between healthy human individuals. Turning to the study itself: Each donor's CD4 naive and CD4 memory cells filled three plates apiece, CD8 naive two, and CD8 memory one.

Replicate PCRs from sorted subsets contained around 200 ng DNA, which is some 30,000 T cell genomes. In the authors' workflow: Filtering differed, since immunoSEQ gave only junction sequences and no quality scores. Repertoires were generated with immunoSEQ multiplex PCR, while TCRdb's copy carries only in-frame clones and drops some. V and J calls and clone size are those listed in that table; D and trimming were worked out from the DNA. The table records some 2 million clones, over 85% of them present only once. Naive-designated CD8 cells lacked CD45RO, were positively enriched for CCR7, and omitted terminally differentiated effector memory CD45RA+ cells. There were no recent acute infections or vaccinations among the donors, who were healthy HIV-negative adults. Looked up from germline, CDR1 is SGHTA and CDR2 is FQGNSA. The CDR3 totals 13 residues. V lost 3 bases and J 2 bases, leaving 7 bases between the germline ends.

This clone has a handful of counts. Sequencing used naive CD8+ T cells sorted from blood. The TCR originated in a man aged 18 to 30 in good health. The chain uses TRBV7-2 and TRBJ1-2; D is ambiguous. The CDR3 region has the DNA TGTGCCAGCAGCTTTTCAAGGAACTATGGCTACACCTTC. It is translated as CASSFSRNYGYTF.